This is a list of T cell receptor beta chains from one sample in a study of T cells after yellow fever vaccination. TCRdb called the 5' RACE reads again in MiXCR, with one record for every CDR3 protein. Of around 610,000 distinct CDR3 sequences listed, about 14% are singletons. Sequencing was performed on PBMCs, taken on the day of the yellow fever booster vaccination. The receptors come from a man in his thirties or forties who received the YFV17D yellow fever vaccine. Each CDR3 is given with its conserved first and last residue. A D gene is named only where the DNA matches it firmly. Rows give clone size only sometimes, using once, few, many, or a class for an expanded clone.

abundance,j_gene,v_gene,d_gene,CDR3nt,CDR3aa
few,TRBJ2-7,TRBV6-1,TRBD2,TGTGCCAGCAGGGCCGGGACTAGCCACGTTGGCTACGAGCAGTACTTC,CASRAGTSHVGYEQYF
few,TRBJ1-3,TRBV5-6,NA,TGTGCCAGCACCGGGACACTCTCTGGAAACACCATATATTTT,CASTGTLSGNTIYF
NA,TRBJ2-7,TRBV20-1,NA,TGCAGTGCGATATCACAACTCATCGACCACGAGCAGTACTTC,CSAISQLIDHEQYF
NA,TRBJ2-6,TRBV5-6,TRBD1,TGTGCCAGCAGCTTTAGGACAGGGAGCTCCTCTGGGGCCAACGTCCTGACTTTC,CASSFRTGSSSGANVLTF
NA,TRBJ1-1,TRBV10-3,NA,TGTGCCATCAGAGATGAAGCGGGTAACACTGAAGCTTTCTTT,CAIRDEAGNTEAFF
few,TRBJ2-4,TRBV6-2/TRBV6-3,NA,TGTGCCACCACACGGGGTAACATTCAGTACTTC,CATTRGNIQYF
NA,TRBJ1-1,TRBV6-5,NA,TGTGCCAGCAGTTACTACTCAGTGGGGTCGTCCAACACTGAAGCTTTCTTT,CASSYYSVGSSNTEAFF
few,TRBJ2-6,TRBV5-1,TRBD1,TGCGCCAGCAGCCCAGGCCCAGGGGGTCTCTCTGGGGCCAACGTCCTGACTTTC,CASSPGPGGLSGANVLTF
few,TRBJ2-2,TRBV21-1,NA,TGTGCCAGCAGCACTCCCTCGAGAGCGGGAGAGGGGACCGGGGAGCTGTTTTTT,CASSTPSRAGEGTGELFF
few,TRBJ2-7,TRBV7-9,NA,TGTGCCAGCAGCTTGCTTAAATCGGTGGGGATTCCCTACGAGCAGTACTTC,CASSLLKSVGIPYEQYF